The 23 T cell receptor beta chains below all came from one sample that was sequenced in a study of high-grade serous ovarian cancer treatment subgroups. Here immunoSEQ multiplex PCR was the method, and the copy in TCRdb shows in-frame clones only, minus some. The table has about 8,500 clones, around 76% seen once. Tumor samples were taken before definitive surgery or chemotherapy. The sample taken for sequencing was tumor tissue. These receptors originate from a human donor with high-grade serous ovarian cancer.

V usage is TRBV7-4 and J usage is TRBJ2-6, with D perhaps TRBD2 (6 bases). From germline, CDR1 is SGHVT and CDR2 SQSDAQ. The CDR3 has 19 amino acids. Trimming took off 7 bases at V and 0 bases at J, with 22 bases between the two ends. The chain's CDR3 is CASNGTPGLVSSGANVLTF. CDR3 bases: TGTGCCAGCAACGGGACTCCGGGACTGGTAAGCTCTGGGGCCAACGTCCTGACTTTC.

This clone was picked up a small number of times. V gene TRBV10-3 combines with J gene TRBJ1-4; no clear D. V dropped 3 bases and J dropped 3 bases, with 14 bases sitting between them. The CDR3 is made up of 16 amino acids. CDR1 is ENHRY and CDR2 is SYGVKD in the germline V gene. DNA of the CDR3: TGTGCCATCAGTGAATACGGCCCCGCGGCTAATGAAAAACTGTTTTTT. Residues: CAISEYGPAANEKLFF.

The chain combines TRBV11-1 with TRBJ2-1; D not resolved. The CDR3 has 16 amino acids. Germline CDR1 and CDR2: SGHAT and FQDESV (reference sequence). V shed 5 bases and J shed 4 bases, with 18 bases lying between them. The CDR3 DNA reads TGTGCCAGCAGCCGCGCCTGGACGGCCCAGTACAATGAGCAGTTCTTC. This gives the protein CASSRAWTAQYNEQFF.

V usage is TRBV11-2 and J usage is TRBJ2-1; no clear D gene. Germline V CDR1 and CDR2: SGHAT, FQNNGV. Trimming pared 3 bases from V and 1 base from J, leaving 10 bases between. This CDR3 is 15 amino acids long. The CDR3 DNA reads as TGTGCCAGCAGCTTCGGGCGGCTGTCCTACAATGAGCAGTTCTTC. Its translation: CASSFGRLSYNEQFF.

The V call is TRBV7-3, the J call TRBJ2-5, with 14 bases identical to TRBD2. V trimming: 4 bases; J trimming: 2 bases; junction bases outside the gene matches: 6. CDR1 and CDR2 (germline): SGHTA, FQGTGA. The CDR3 is 17 amino acids. The CDR3 region has the DNA TGTGCCAGCAGCTCGGGAGGGACTAGCGGGGGACAAGAGACCCAGTACTTC. It translates to CASSSGGTSGGQETQYF.

Sample share makes this clone medium-sized. This chain connects TRBV5-1 to TRBJ2-3, with D perhaps matching TRBD2 (6 bases). V was shortened by 0 bases and J by 5 bases, with 13 bases between the two germline ends. This CDR3 comprises 15 residues. Germline values: CDR1 SGHRS, CDR2 YFSETQ. The CDR3 is CASSLEGGVVDTQYF. For the CDR3, the DNA is TGCGCCAGCAGCTTGGAGGGCGGGGTCGTAGATACGCAGTATTTT.

The V gene is TRBV7-2, the J gene TRBJ2-3; TRBD1 might be the D (6 bases). Trimming removed 5 bases from V and 1 base from J, with 13 bases in between. CDR1 and CDR2 (germline): SGHTA, FQGNSA. This CDR3 has 15 amino acids. CDR3 sequence: CASSTGTDRTDTQYF. For the CDR3, the DNA is TGTGCCAGCAGCACAGGGACGGACCGCACAGATACGCAGTATTTT.

CDR3 DNA: TGCGCCAGCAGCTTAGAGGGGGGAACCACAGATACGCAGTATTTT. Amino acid sequence: CASSLEGGTTDTQYF. The V and J genes are TRBV5-1 and TRBJ2-3; the D call may be TRBD1 or TRBD2 (6 bases each). The CDR3 is 15 residues long. V lost 2 bases and J 2 bases, leaving 12 bases between the germline ends. Germline V lookup: CDR1 SGHRS, CDR2 YFSETQ.

This clone was detected only a few times. The rearrangement links TRBV19 to TRBJ1-1; 7 positions match TRBD1. Losses at the gene ends were 4 bases for V and 3 bases for J; bases not matched to a gene: 2. Germline V gene data show CDR1 as LNHDA and CDR2 as SQIVND (reference sequence). The CDR3 totals 13 residues. CDR3 sequence reads: CASSTTGDTEAFF. The CDR3 DNA reads TGTGCCAGTAGTACTACAGGGGACACTGAAGCTTTCTTT.

This clone appeared a few times. The chain combines TRBV7-2 with TRBJ1-1; TRBD1 matches 7 bases. The CDR3 runs 14 residues. Germline CDR1 reads SGHTA; CDR2 reads FQGNSA. The V segment lost 1 base and the J segment 4 bases; nucleotides outside the gene matches: 3. This CDR3 is CASSLVNRGTEAFF. DNA of the CDR3: TGTGCCAGCAGCTTAGTCAACAGGGGCACTGAAGCTTTCTTT.

This rearrangement joins TRBV9 to TRBJ1-4; no firm D call. The V gene's germline CDR1 is SGDLS and CDR2 YYNGEE. This CDR3 spans 15 amino acids. Deletions cut 4 bases from V and 6 bases from J, with 16 bases between. CDR3 nucleotides: TGTGCCAGCAGCCCCCGGGGAGACTCATATGAAAAACTGTTTTTT. It specifies CASSPRGDSYEKLFF.

The chain carries TRBV5-6 and TRBJ2-5, with TRBD2 matching over 14 bases. The germline V gene encodes CDR1 SGHDT and CDR2 YYEEEE. The CDR3 runs to 18 residues. The V and J ends lost 1 base and 5 bases, in that order; junction bases with no gene match: 10. CDR3: CASSLFPGLAGAWETQYF. The CDR3 region has the DNA TGTGCCAGCAGCTTGTTCCCGGGACTAGCGGGGGCTTGGGAGACCCAGTACTTC.

The chain couples TRBV4-2 to TRBJ1-5; 9 bases fit TRBD1. CDR3 length: 15 amino acids. Germline V gene lookup returns CDR1 LGHNA and CDR2 YNFKEQ. V dropped 1 base and J dropped 5; count of bases not matched to a gene: 3. The CDR3 nucleotides are TGTGCCAGCAGCCAAGGGGACAGGGAATATCAGCCCCAGCATTTT. Translation gives CASSQGDREYQPQHF.

The rearrangement uses TRBV10-1 and TRBJ2-2; D not resolved. This CDR3 comprises 16 residues. V lost 3 bases to trimming and J lost 0 bases, with 11 bases between them. Looked up from germline, CDR1 is WNHNN and CDR2 is SYGVQD (reference sequence). The CDR3 DNA reads TGCGCCAGCAGTGATTTCGGCAGCGCGAACACCGGGGAGCTGTTTTTT. It codes for CASSDFGSANTGELFF.

This clone was counted once. The CDR3: CASSPDVSYEQYF. In nucleotides, the CDR3 is TGTGCCAGCAGCCCGGACGTATCCTACGAGCAGTACTTC. The gene calls are TRBV5-4 and TRBJ2-7; D is ambiguous. V lost 4 bases and J 1 base, leaving 9 bases between the germline ends. The CDR3 is made up of 13 amino acids. Per the germline V gene, CDR1 is SGHNT and CDR2 is YYREEE (reference sequence).

The CDR3 reads CASSLGHEQYF. The DNA for the CDR3 is TGTGCCAGCAGCTTGGGACACGAGCAGTACTTC. V and J are TRBV5-6 and TRBJ2-7; D uncertain. CDR3 size: 11 residues. Trimming pared 0 bases from V and 5 bases from J, leaving 3 bases between. Germline CDR1 and CDR2: SGHDT and YYEEEE.

The chain recombines TRBV6-6 with TRBJ1-2; no definite D call. Trimming took 3 bases from V and 6 from J, leaving 11 bases between them. CDR3 length: 13 amino acids. Germline CDR1 MNHNY, CDR2 SVGAGI (reference sequence). CDR3 nucleotides: TGTGCCAGCAGTTATTTGGGTTTGGATGGCTACACCTTC. Residues: CASSYLGLDGYTF.

The rearrangement links TRBV4-3 to TRBJ1-4; no clear D gene. Germline CDR1 is LGHNA and CDR2 is YSLEER. Trimming stripped 0 bases from V and 8 bases from J, with 7 bases between. The CDR3 loop spans 13 amino acids. The CDR3 here is CASSQESLEKLFF. The CDR3 bases are TGCGCCAGCAGCCAAGAGTCTTTGGAAAAACTGTTTTTT.

The chain has TRBV19 and TRBJ1-6; D is uncertain. Germline CDR1 LNHDA, CDR2 SQIVND (reference sequence). The CDR3 consists of 13 residues. V lost 4 bases and J 7 bases, leaving 8 bases between the germline ends. Here the CDR3 reads CASSNSPNSPLHF. The DNA of the CDR3 is TGTGCCAGTAGTAACAGTCCCAATTCACCCCTCCACTTT.

J is TRBJ2-3 and V is TRBV2; no definite D call. The CDR3 is made up of 11 amino acids. Per germline, CDR1 SNHLY and CDR2 FYNNEI. The V gene lost 5 bases and the J gene lost 5 bases, with 5 bases spanning the gap. CDR3 sequence reads: CASSNQDTQYF. CDR3 nucleotides: TGTGCCAGCAGTAACCAAGATACGCAGTATTTT. Drawing the rest from reference TRBV2 and TRBJ2-3, the complete variable domain is EPEVTQTPSHQVTQMGQEVILRCVPISNHLYFYWYRQILGQKVEFLVSFYNNEISEKSEIFDDQFSVERPDGSNFTLKIRSTKLEDSAMYFCASSNQDTQYFGPGTRLTVL.

The CDR3 loop is CATWEQYNTEAFF. CDR3 bases: TGTGCCACGTGGGAACAGTATAACACTGAAGCTTTCTTT. J is TRBJ1-1 and V is TRBV10-3; no definite D call. The CDR3 covers 13 residues. Looked up from germline, CDR1 is ENHRY and CDR2 is SYGVKD. The V and J ends lost 10 bases and 2 bases respectively, with 14 bases between them.

J is TRBJ1-2 and V is TRBV5-4; no clear D gene. The germline gives CDR1 SGHNT, CDR2 YYREEE (reference sequence). The V end was cut by 4 bases, the J end by 8 bases, with 18 bases between. This CDR3 region has 14 residues. The CDR3 region has the DNA TGTGCCAGCAGCATCCCCGACAACAAGTGGGGCTACACCTTC. Its protein is CASSIPDNKWGYTF.

In its sample, this clone ranks as medium-sized. This sequence joins TRBV6-1 and TRBJ1-1; 8 bases agree with TRBD1. J gave up 8 bases and V 1 base, and 9 bases lay outside the gene matches. Germline-derived CDR1 and CDR2 are MNHNS and SASEGT. The CDR3 runs to 15 residues. For the CDR3, the DNA is TGTGCCAGCAGTGAAGGGGACAGGCTAATTGAGGAAGCTTTCTTT. Protein: CASSEGDRLIEEAFF.